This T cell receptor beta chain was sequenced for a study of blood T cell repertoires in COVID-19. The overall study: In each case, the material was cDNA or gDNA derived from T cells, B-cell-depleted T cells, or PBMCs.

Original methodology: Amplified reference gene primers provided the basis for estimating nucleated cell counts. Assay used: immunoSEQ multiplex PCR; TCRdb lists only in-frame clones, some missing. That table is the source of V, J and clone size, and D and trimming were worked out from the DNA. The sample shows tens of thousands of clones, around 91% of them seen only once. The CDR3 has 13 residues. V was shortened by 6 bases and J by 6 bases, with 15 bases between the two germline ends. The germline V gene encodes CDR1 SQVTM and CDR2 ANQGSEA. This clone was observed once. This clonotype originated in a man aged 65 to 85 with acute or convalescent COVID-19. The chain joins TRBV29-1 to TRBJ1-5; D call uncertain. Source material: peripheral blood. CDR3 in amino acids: CSVSLRVGQPQHF. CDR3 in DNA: TGCAGCGTCAGCCTGAGGGTCGGTCAGCCCCAGCATTTT.